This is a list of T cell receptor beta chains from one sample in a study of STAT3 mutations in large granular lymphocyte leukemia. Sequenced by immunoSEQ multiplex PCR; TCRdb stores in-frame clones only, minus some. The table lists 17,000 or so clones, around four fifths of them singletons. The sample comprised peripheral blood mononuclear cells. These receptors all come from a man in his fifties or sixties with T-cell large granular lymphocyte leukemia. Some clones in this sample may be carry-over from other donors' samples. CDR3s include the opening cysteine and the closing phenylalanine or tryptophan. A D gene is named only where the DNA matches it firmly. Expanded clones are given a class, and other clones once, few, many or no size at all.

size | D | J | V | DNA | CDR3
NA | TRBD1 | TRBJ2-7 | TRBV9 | TGTGCCAGCAGCGCAACCGGGACAGGGACAGGGGAGCAGTACTTC | CASSATGTGTGEQYF
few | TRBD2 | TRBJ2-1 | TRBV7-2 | TGTGCCAGCAGGACTAGCGGTAACCTCAATGAGCAGTTCTTC | CASRTSGNLNEQFF
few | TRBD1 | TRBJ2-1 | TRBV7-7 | TGTGCTAGCAGCTTAGGGACAGGGCTGGATGAGCAGTTCTTC | CASSLGTGLDEQFF
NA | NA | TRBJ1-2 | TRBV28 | TGTGCCAGCAGTTCCCCCCAGGGCTACACCTTC | CASSSPQGYTF
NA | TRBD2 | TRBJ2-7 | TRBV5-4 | TGTGCCAGCAGCTTGGGAATCGGACGGGCGGGGGGCTCACTTGACGAGCAGTACTTC | CASSLGIGRAGGSLDEQYF
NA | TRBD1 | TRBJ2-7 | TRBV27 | TGTGCCAGCAGTTCTGTGGTGACAGGGTTGTACTTC | CASSSVVTGLYF
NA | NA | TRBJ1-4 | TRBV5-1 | TGCGCCAGCAGTCAGGGACACCAAAATGAAAAACTGTTTTTT | CASSQGHQNEKLFF
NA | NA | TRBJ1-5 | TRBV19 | TGTGCCAGTAGTGCCCGGAGGGATGGGCCCCAGCATTTT | CASSARRDGPQHF
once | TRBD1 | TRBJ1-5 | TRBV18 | TGTGCCAGCTCACCACAGGGACAGGGGAATCAGCCCCAGCATTTT | CASSPQGQGNQPQHF
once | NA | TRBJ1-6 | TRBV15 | TGTGCCACCGCGGCCTCACGGAATTCACCCCTCCACTTT | CATAASRNSPLHF
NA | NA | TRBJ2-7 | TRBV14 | TGTGCCAGCAGCCAATCCCGCCGGCAGCAGTACTTC | CASSQSRRQQYF
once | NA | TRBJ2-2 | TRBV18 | TGTGCCAGCAACGGGGGGCGAACCGGGGAGCTGTTTTTT | CASNGGRTGELFF
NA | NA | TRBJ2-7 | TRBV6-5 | TGTGCCAGCAGGATAGGGGGGGAGGACGAGCAGTACTTC | CASRIGGEDEQYF
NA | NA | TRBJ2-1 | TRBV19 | TGTGCCACGAGAGGGCTAGGAGCGGATACTTACAATGAGCAGTTCTTC | CATRGLGADTYNEQFF
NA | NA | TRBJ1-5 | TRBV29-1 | TGCAGCGTTTGGGCAGGGGGCAATCAGCCCCAGCATTTT | CSVWAGGNQPQHF
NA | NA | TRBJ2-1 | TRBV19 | TGTGCCAGTAGTATCCGGGACGCAAGGTCGGGGGAGCAGTTCTTC | CASSIRDARSGEQFF
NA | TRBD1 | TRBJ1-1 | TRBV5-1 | TGCGCCAGCAGCCCCGGGACAGGGGCGAACACTGAAGCTTTCTTT | CASSPGTGANTEAFF
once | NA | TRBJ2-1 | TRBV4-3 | TGCGCCAGCAGCCAAGATTTTAACAGAGAGGAGTTCTTC | CASSQDFNREEFF
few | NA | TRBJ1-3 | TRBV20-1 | TGCAGTGCCCTGGATGGAAACACCATATATTTT | CSALDGNTIYF
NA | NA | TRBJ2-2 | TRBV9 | TGTGCCAGCAGCCCTCACCCGACTACGGCGAACACCGGGGAGCTGTTTTTT | CASSPHPTTANTGELFF
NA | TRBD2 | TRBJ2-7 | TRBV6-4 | TGTGCCAGCAGTGACTCTAGCGGGAGCTCCTACGAGCAGTACTTC | CASSDSSGSSYEQYF
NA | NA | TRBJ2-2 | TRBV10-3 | TGTGCCATCAGTGACACTCACACCGGGGAGCTGTTTTTT | CAISDTHTGELFF
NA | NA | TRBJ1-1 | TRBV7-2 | TGTGCCAGCAGCTTTGTGGGTTACACTGAAGCTTTCTTT | CASSFVGYTEAFF
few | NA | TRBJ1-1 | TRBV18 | TGTGCCAGCTCTCCACAGGGAAACAGGGTTGAAGCTTTCTTT | CASSPQGNRVEAFF
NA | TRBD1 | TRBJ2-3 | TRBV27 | TGTGCCAGCAGGACCGGGACAGGGGGCACAGATACGCAGTATTTT | CASRTGTGGTDTQYF
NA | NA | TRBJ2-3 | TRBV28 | TGTGCCAGCATAGGGGGAGGGACAGATACGCAGTATTTT | CASIGGGTDTQYF
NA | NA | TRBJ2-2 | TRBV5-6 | TGTGCCAGCATTGAGGGGAGAGGAACCGGGGAGCTGTTTTTT | CASIEGRGTGELFF